The 16 T cell receptor beta chains below come from one sample, sequenced in a study of CD8 T cells in ankylosing spondylitis (dated by TCRdb to 2015 to 2018). Library method: 5' RACE. The reads were generated on an Illumina HiSeq 2500. TCRdb handled the public reads itself, with Q25 trimming in fastp and clone calling in MiXCR, and kept productive beta chains. Rows matching on CDR3 protein sequence are summarized as one entry with the most common DNA and genes. The sample contains 240,000 or so distinct CDR3 sequences, roughly a tenth of them found a single time. Jointly, the top ten make up under 7% of the sample. The sequencing input was blood, either unsorted or a sorted T cell fraction (not recorded which). Receptors originate from a male donor with ankylosing spondylitis or in good health (not recorded which).

This rearrangement joins TRBV5-5 to TRBJ2-7, with 8 positions matching TRBD1. The V gene's germline CDR1 is SGHKS and CDR2 YYEKEE (reference sequence). The CDR3 has 15 residues. The V gene end was trimmed by 0 bases and the J gene end by 6 bases; junction bases not matched to a gene: 8. DNA for the CDR3: TGTGCCAGCAGCTTGGGAAGGACAGGGAGGACCGAGCAGTACTTC. Amino acids: CASSLGRTGRTEQYF.

This clonotype occurred many times. J is TRBJ1-2 and V is TRBV7-9; D is ambiguous. The ends were cut back, 4 bases at V and 8 bases at J, with 11 bases in the middle. The CDR3 length is 12 residues. Germline CDR1 is SEHNR and CDR2 is FQNEAQ (reference sequence). CDR3 sequence (DNA): TGTGCCAGCAGCTCCCATCTTGGGGGCTACACCTTC. Amino acid sequence: CASSSHLGGYTF.

This clonotype came up a few times. The chain employs TRBV10-3 and TRBJ2-7, with 8 bases fitting TRBD2. Germline V CDR1 and CDR2: ENHRY, SYGVKD. CDR3 length equals 14 residues. V was clipped by 6 bases and J by 2 bases; unmatched bases: 6. The CDR3 here is CAIRSTSVPYEQYF. CDR3 nucleotides: TGTGCCATCAGATCGACTAGCGTGCCCTACGAGCAGTACTTC.

As concerns this clonotype: It may be a read error: a sequence one base away is much more abundant. This chain links TRBV5-1 with TRBJ2-7; D is unclear. The CDR3 is made up of 13 amino acids. CDR1 SGHRS and CDR2 YFSETQ come from the germline V gene. In DNA, the CDR3 is TGCGGCAGCAGCTTGGGCGGCCCCTACGAGCAGTACTTC. It translates to CGSSLGGPYEQYF.

This chain connects TRBV20-1 to TRBJ2-1; 8 bases are shared with TRBD2. CDR1 and CDR2 (germline): DFQATT, SNEGSKA (reference sequence). V was clipped by 1 base and J by 5 bases; unmatched bases: 10. This CDR3 is 16 amino acids long. CDR3: CSARASTGGPHNEQFF. Written as DNA, the CDR3 is TGCAGTGCTAGAGCTTCGACGGGGGGGCCCCACAATGAGCAGTTCTTC.

Regarding this clonotype: This may arise from a read error, as a much more abundant clone is one base away. This sequence joins TRBV10-3 and TRBJ2-5; no firm D call. CDR1 and CDR2 (germline): ENHRY, SYGVKD. The CDR3 contains 13 residues. The CDR3 DNA reads TGTACCATCAGTGAGCAGGTTCAAGAGACCCAGTACTTC. Translation gives CTISEQVQETQYF.

This clonotype was seen many times. This chain connects TRBV12-3 or TRBV12-4 to TRBJ2-1; D is ambiguous. The V end was cut by 1 base, the J end by 5 bases, with 6 bases between. The CDR3 spans 13 residues. This CDR3 is CASSLGPHNEQFF. CDR3 coding DNA: TGTGCCAGCAGTTTAGGACCCCACAATGAGCAGTTCTTC.

This clonotype came up many times. The genes are TRBV5-1 and TRBJ2-3, with 10 bases fitting TRBD2. Germline CDR1 and CDR2: SGHRS and YFSETQ. This CDR3 is 16 amino acids long. J gave up 4 bases and V 0 bases, and 5 bases lay outside the gene matches. The CDR3 loop is CASSLEASGSSDTQYF. CDR3 DNA: TGCGCCAGCAGCTTGGAGGCTAGCGGGAGCTCAGATACGCAGTATTTT.

This clonotype was detected a few times. The chain recombines TRBV7-2 with TRBJ2-3; TRBD2 might be the D (5 bases). The CDR3 covers 15 residues. V lost 1 base and J 7 bases, leaving 15 bases between the germline ends. Germline-derived CDR1 and CDR2 are SGHTA and FQGNSA. CDR3 protein: CASSLGQDSSNTQYF. The CDR3 region has the DNA TGTGCCAGCAGCTTAGGGCAGGACTCCTCTAATACGCAGTATTTT.

This clonotype has a count of ten or more. The genes are TRBV20-1 and TRBJ2-1, with TRBD2 as a possible D gene (5 bases). The CDR3 extends over 14 amino acids. CDR1 is DFQATT, CDR2 SNEGSKA, per germline (reference sequence). The V end lost 0 bases, the J end lost 7 bases, and 13 bases lay between the germline ends. Here the CDR3 reads CSARDRLAINEQFF. The CDR3 DNA sequence: TGCAGTGCTAGAGATCGGCTAGCTATTAATGAGCAGTTCTTC.

This clonotype was seen ten or more times. CDR3 region: CASSHSQGNTEAFF. DNA for the CDR3: TGCGCCAGCAGCCACTCACAGGGGAACACTGAAGCTTTCTTT. This chain uses TRBV5-1 with TRBJ1-1; a weak D match, TRBD1 (6 bases). CDR1 and CDR2 from the germline V gene are SGHRS and YFSETQ. V shed 4 bases and J shed 1 base, with 11 bases lying between them. The CDR3 contains 14 residues.

Ten or more counts support this clonotype. The gene calls are TRBV20-1 and TRBJ2-1; D is ambiguous. Germline CDR1 DFQATT, CDR2 SNEGSKA (reference sequence). Deletions cut 0 bases from V and 8 bases from J, with 17 bases between. The CDR3 extends over 15 amino acids. CDR3 nucleotides: TGCAGTGCTAGAGATCAGCAAGGGATGTCGGATGAGCAGTTCTTC. It codes for CSARDQQGMSDEQFF.

The V and J genes are TRBV15 and TRBJ2-1; 11 nucleotides line up with TRBD2. V shed 5 bases, J shed 5 bases, and the junction held 5 bases outside the gene matches. Germline loops: CDR1 LNHNV, CDR2 YYDKDF (reference sequence). The CDR3 has 15 amino acids. The CDR3 region has the DNA TGTGCCACCAGCGGGGGACTAGCGGAAAACAATGAGCAGTTCTTC. This codes for CATSGGLAENNEQFF.

On this clonotype itself: This may be a read error, as it is one base from a much larger clone. In this CDR3 the conserved last residue, phenylalanine or tryptophan, is missing, so a read error is likely. The chain is built from TRBV28 and TRBJ2-3; 9 positions match TRBD2. Germline trimming cut 2 bases from V and 4 bases from J; bases unmatched to any gene: 4. This CDR3 has 15 residues. CDR1 MDHEN and CDR2 SYDVKM come from the germline V gene. CDR3 sequence (DNA): TGTGCCAGCAGTTTAGCGGGAGGGCTGGCAGATACGCAGTATTAT. Its protein product is CASSLAGGLADTQYY.

This clonotype has a count of ten or more. Written as DNA, the CDR3 is TGTGCCAGCAGTGCAAGTGAGGCCTACGAGCAGTACTTC. Translation: CASSASEAYEQYF. V is TRBV12-3 or TRBV12-4 and J is TRBJ2-7; no firm D call. Trimming removed 5 bases at V and 2 bases at J, with 10 bases between. The CDR3 is 13 amino acids.

A remark on this clonotype: This may be a read error: a much more frequent sequence differs by one nucleotide. J is TRBJ2-1 and V is TRBV9; TRBD1 or TRBD2 may be the D gene (6 bases each). The CDR3 runs 16 residues. The ends were cut back, 2 bases at V and 6 bases at J, with 18 bases in the middle. Germline CDR1 is SGDLS and CDR2 is YYNGEE. The CDR3 DNA follows: TGTGCCAGCAGCGTGTCTGGAGGGGGGTTGTGCAATGAGCAGTTCTTC. Protein product: CASSVSGGGLCNEQFF.